A selection of T cell receptor beta chains follows, all from one sample in a study of blood T cell repertoires in COVID-19. TCRdb's table, derived via immunoSEQ multiplex PCR, lists solely in-frame clones and lacks some. Counted here are 37,000 or so clones, over 80% occurring once; the ten biggest clones make up roughly an eighth. The specimen sequenced was peripheral blood. These TCRs come from a human donor in a cohort sampled during active COVID-19. Both conserved end residues are trimmed from each CDR3. A D gene is named only where the DNA matches it firmly.

d_call,v_call,cdr3_aa
.,TRBV7-3,ASSSSGDWNNEQF
TRBD2,TRBV2,ASSELTSVETQY
TRBD2,TRBV7-8,ASSLVTSRTSGRVKGTQY
.,TRBV28,ASSFNGLGSGTDTQY
.,TRBV19,ASSASGTSYGYT
.,TRBV7-8,ASSLARGGGNQPQH
TRBD1,TRBV6-2/TRBV6-3,ASSLGQGLT
.,TRBV5-4,ASSPQQENTEAF
TRBD1,TRBV9,ASSVGTVSYGYT
TRBD2,TRBV7-2,ASSLTPGLIKNIQY
TRBD2,TRBV11-2,ASSLASGPYEQY
.,TRBV15,ATSTGPGNTIY
.,TRBV5-6,ASSLGRLAGDTQY
.,TRBV28,ASSFGQANYGYT
.,TRBV2,ASSLASSSYEQY
.,TRBV27,ASSPLDRNTEAF
TRBD2,TRBV4-2,ASSQDPGGQKTQY
.,TRBV28,ASSFPGLSNQPQH
.,TRBV28,ASSPQGSVVDGYT
TRBD2,TRBV6-6,ASSSPGTSIYEQF
TRBD1,TRBV5-1,ASSYSGTGGSGANVLT